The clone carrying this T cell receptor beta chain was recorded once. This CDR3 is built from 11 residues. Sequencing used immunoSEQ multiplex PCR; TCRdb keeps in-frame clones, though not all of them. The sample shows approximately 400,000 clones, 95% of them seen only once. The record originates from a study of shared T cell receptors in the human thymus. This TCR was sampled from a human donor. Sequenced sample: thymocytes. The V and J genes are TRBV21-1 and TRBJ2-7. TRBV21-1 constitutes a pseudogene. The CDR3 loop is CASSNGREQYF. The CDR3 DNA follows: TGTGCCAGCAGCAACGGGCGCGAGCAGTACTTC.